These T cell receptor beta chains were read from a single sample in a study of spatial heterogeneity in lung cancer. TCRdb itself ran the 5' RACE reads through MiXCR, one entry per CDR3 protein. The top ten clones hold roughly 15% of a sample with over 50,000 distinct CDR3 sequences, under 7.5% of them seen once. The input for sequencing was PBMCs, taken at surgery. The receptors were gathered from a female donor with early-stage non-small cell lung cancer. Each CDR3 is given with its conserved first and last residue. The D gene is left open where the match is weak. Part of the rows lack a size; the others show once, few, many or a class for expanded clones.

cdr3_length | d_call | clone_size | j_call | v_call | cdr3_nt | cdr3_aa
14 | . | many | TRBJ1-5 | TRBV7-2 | TGTGCCAGCAGCTGGGGGACATACAATCAGCCCCAGCATTTT | CASSWGTYNQPQHF
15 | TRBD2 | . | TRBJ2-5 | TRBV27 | TGTGCCAGCAGCATTGCCGGGACTAGAAAAGAGACCCAGTACTTC | CASSIAGTRKETQYF
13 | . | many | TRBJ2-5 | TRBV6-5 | TGTGCCAGCAGTTACGCAGGGAAAGAGACCCAGTACTTC | CASSYAGKETQYF
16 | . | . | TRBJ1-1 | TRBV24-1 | TGTGCCACCAGTGACTCTTTGCGGCAGGAGAACACTGAAGCTTTCTTT | CATSDSLRQENTEAFF
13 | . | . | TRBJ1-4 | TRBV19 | TGTGCCAGTAGTATCGGGACTAATGAAAAACTGTTTTTT | CASSIGTNEKLFF
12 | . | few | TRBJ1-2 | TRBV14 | TGTGCCAGCAGCCAAGTTCCCAGCGGCTACACCTTC | CASSQVPSGYTF
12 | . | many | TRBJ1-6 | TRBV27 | TGTGCCAGCAGTTTGTATAATTCACCCCTCCACTTT | CASSLYNSPLHF
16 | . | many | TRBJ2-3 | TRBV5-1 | TGCGCCAGCAGCCCGCTTGGGGGCCTAAGCACAGATACGCAGTATTTT | CASSPLGGLSTDTQYF
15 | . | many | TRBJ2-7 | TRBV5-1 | TGCGCCAGCAGCTTGGGCGGGGACATCTCCTACGAGCAGTACTTC | CASSLGGDISYEQYF
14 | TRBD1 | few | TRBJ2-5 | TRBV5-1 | TGCGCCAGCAGCAAGGACAGGGTACAAGAGACCCAGTACTTC | CASSKDRVQETQYF
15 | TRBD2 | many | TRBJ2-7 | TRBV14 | TGTGCCAGCAGCTCCAGACTAGCGGGTGTCTACGAGCAGTACTTC | CASSSRLAGVYEQYF
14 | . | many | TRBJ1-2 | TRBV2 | TGTGCCAGCAGTGGAGATCGTCAGACGGTTGGCTACACCTTC | CASSGDRQTVGYTF
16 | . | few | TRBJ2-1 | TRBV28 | TGTGCCAGCAGTTCGCACTCGGCGGGGAGTTATAATGAGCAGTTCTTC | CASSSHSAGSYNEQFF
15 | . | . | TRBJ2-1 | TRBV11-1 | TGTGCCAGCAGCAAAGAGACCGGCTACTACAATGAGCAGTTCTTC | CASSKETGYYNEQFF
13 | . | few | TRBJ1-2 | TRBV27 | TGTGCCAGCAGTTTTGAAGGTTCCTATGGCTACACCTTC | CASSFEGSYGYTF
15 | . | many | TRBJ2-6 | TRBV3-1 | TGTGCCAGCAGCCAAGACCAGACGGGGGCCAACGTCCTGACTTTC | CASSQDQTGANVLTF
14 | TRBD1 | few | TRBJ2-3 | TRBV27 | TGTGCCAGCCGGTGGGACAGGGGGACAGATACGCAGTATTTT | CASRWDRGTDTQYF
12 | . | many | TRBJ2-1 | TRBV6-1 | TGTGCCAGCAGTGTTTCTTCCAATGAGCAGTTCTTC | CASSVSSNEQFF
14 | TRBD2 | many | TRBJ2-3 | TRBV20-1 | TGCAGTGCTATTAGCAGCGGGAACACAGATACGCAGTATTTT | CSAISSGNTDTQYF
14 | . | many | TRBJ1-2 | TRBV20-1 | TGCAGTGCTAGACCGAGAGGGGATGCCTATGGCTACACCTTC | CSARPRGDAYGYTF
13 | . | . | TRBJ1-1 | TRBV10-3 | TGTGCCATCAGTGAGTGGGGGAACACTGAAGCTTTCTTT | CAISEWGNTEAFF
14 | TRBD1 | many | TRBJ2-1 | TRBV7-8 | TGTGCCAGCAGCCTCACAGGGGGCTCGGATGAGCAGTTCTTC | CASSLTGGSDEQFF
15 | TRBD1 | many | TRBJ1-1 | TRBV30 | TGTGCCTGGACTATATTGGGACAGGGGAACACTGAAGCTTTCTTT | CAWTILGQGNTEAFF
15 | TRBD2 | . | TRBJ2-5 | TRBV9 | TGTGCCAGCAGCGCCGGGACTAGCGGGGGTGGGACCCAGTACTTC | CASSAGTSGGGTQYF
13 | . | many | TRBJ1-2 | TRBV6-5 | TGTGCCAGCAGGAACGGGGGGAGCTATGGCTACACCTTC | CASRNGGSYGYTF
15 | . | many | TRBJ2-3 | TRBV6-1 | TGTGCCAGCAGTGTCGTCAGGGTGCAGACAGATACGCAGTATTTT | CASSVVRVQTDTQYF
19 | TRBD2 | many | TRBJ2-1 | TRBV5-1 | TGCGCCAGCAGCTTGGCGGACAGGGCTAGCGGGGGAGTTTACAATGAGCAGTTCTTC | CASSLADRASGGVYNEQFF
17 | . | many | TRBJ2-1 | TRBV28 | TGTGCCAGCAGTTTCCTGAGACTAGAGGTTTCCTACAATGAGCAGTTCTTC | CASSFLRLEVSYNEQFF
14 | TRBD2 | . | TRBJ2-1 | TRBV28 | TGTGCCAGCAAGGGCAGCGGGGTCTGCAATGAGCAGTTCTTC | CASKGSGVCNEQFF
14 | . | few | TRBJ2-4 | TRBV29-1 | TGCAGCGTTGTGGGACGTCTAGCCAAAAACATTCAGTACTTC | CSVVGRLAKNIQYF
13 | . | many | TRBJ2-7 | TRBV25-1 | TGTGCCAGCAGTGACGGCGGAGCCTACGAGCAGTACTTC | CASSDGGAYEQYF
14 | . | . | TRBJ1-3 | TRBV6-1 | TGTGCCAGCAAAGGGCAGGCCACGGGAAACACCATATATTTT | CASKGQATGNTIYF
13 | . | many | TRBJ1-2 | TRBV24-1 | TGTGCCACCAGTGATTCCGGGAACTATGGCTACACCTTC | CATSDSGNYGYTF
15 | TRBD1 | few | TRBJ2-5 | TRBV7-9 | TGTGCCAGCAGCCCCGGACAGGGGGAAGGAGAGACCCAGTACTTC | CASSPGQGEGETQYF
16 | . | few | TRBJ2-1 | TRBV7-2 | TGTGCCAGCAGCTCGAGGGGTGGGAGCTCCTACAATGAGCAGTTCTTC | CASSSRGGSSYNEQFF
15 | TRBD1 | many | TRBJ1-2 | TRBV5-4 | TGTGCCAGCAGCTCACCCCCCCGGGACAGAGGTGGCTACACCTTC | CASSSPPRDRGGYTF
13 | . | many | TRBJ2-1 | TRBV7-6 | TGTGCCAGCAGCTTAGCAGTCAGCAATGAGCAGTTCTTC | CASSLAVSNEQFF
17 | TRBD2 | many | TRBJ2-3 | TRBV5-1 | TGCGCCAGCAGCTTGGTTCTAGCGGGGGATCCCCGATCTACGCAGTATTTT | CASSLVLAGDPRSTQYF
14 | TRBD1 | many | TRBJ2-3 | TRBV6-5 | TGTGCCAGCAGGCCACAGGGGACCACAGATACGCAGTATTTT | CASRPQGTTDTQYF
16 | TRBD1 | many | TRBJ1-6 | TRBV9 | TGTGCCAGCAGTTCCGGGACAGGGTCTGGAAATTCACCCCTCCACTTT | CASSSGTGSGNSPLHF
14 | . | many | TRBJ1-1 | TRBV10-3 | TGTGCCATCAGTGAGTCGAACGGGGTCACTGAAGCTTTCTTT | CAISESNGVTEAFF
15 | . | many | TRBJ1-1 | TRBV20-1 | TGCAGTGCTAGAGGGTGGGACACCCAGAACACTGAAGCTTTCTTT | CSARGWDTQNTEAFF
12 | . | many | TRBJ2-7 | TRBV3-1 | TGTGCCAGCAGCCAAGGGCTAGCATCCATCAACTTC | CASSQGLASINF
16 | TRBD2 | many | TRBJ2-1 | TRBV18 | TGTGCCAGCTCACCGGGCGGGAGGGTGACCGGCAATGAGCAGTTCTTC | CASSPGGRVTGNEQFF
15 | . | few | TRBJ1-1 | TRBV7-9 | TGTGCCAGCAGCCGTAAGGGGATCTGGAACACTGAAGCTTTCTTT | CASSRKGIWNTEAFF
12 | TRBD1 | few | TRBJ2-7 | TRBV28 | TGTGCCAGCAGTTTAGGACAGGGAGAGCAGTACTTC | CASSLGQGEQYF
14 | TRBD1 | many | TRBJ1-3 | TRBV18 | TGTGCCAGCTCACCAGACAGGGGAGGAAACACCATATATTTT | CASSPDRGGNTIYF
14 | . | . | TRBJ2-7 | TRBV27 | TGTGCCAGCAGTTTAGGGGTTAGCTCCTACGAGCAGTACTTC | CASSLGVSSYEQYF
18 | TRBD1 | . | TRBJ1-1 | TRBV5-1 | TGCGCCAGCAGCTTGGCCGGTGACAGGGGCAGGGTGAACACTGAAGCTTTCTTT | CASSLAGDRGRVNTEAFF
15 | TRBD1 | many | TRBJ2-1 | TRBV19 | TGTGCCAGTAAGGCGACCCGGGACAGTGTCGATGAGCAGTTCTTC | CASKATRDSVDEQFF
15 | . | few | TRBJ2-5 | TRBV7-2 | TGTGCCAGCAGCTTAGACGCCCTGCAGGGGGAGACCCAGTACTTC | CASSLDALQGETQYF